This TCR beta chain is drawn from a study of T cell changes during pregnancy in multiple sclerosis. In regard to this clone: This sample also contains other DNA sequences that code for the same CDR3.

Sequencing used immunoSEQ multiplex PCR; TCRdb keeps in-frame clones, though not all of them. This sample carries about 64,000 clones, almost 97% of them seen once, and the ten largest clones take approximately 2.5%. Per germline, CDR1 MNHEY and CDR2 SMNVEV (reference sequence). V was clipped by 3 bases and J by 2 bases; unmatched bases: 1. CDR3 size: 13 residues. The receptor was isolated from a female donor with multiple sclerosis, enrolled in a pregnancy study. Specimen: CD8+ T cells from peripheral blood mononuclear cells, collected after pregnancy. The rearrangement joins TRBV27 to TRBJ2-7, with TRBD1 matching over 7 bases. The CDR3 coding sequence is TGTGCCAGCAGTTTGGGACAGACCTACGAGCAGTACTTC. Its protein is CASSLGQTYEQYF.